This T cell receptor beta chain was obtained from a study of CD8 T cells in ankylosing spondylitis. The germline V gene has CDR1 LNHNV and CDR2 YYDKDF (reference sequence). This CDR3 is 12 amino acids long. The germline V and J ends were trimmed by 0 bases and 8 bases, with 4 bases remaining between them. About this clonotype itself: As yet, its antigen is unknown.

A quantitative 5'-RACE method, one with molecular barcodes, was used to make TCR beta libraries. TCRdb analysed the 5' RACE reads with MiXCR anew, one entry per CDR3 protein. The table records 200,000 to 300,000 distinct CDR3 sequences, more than 9% of them present only once. Study results and limitations: CD8+ by phenotype, disease-linked clones were relatively rare in peripheral blood. As reported, disease-linked clones showed significant enrichment in matched ankylosing spondylitis synovial fluid. It appeared that ankylosing spondylitis blood was characterized by a TCR beta motif of several highly homologous variants.

The chain is built from TRBV15 and TRBJ1-4; D ambiguous. Sequences were obtained from blood, either unsorted or a sorted T cell fraction (not recorded which). The clonotype originates from a male donor with ankylosing spondylitis or in good health (not recorded which). The CDR3 DNA is TGTGCCACCAGCAGAGAACCCGAAAAACTGTTTTTT. The encoded protein is CATSREPEKLFF.